This record concerns one T cell receptor beta chain sequence. What it binds is unknown. This sample stems from a study of vaccination effects on CD4 cells after COVID-19. The overall study: Post-vaccine specimens arrived a median 72 days past the second dose.

Pools of viral peptides were used by the ViraFEST assay to expand antigen-specific CD4+ T cells ahead of sequencing. The culture ran for approximately 11 days before CD4+ T cells were isolated. Each participant was administered two doses of either the BNT162b2 or the mRNA-1273 vaccine. Absence of prior SARS-CoV-2 infection characterized the vaccine recipients, who showed negative nucleocapsid antibodies. Study-wide results and caveats: The study found marked clonal contraction of infection- and vaccine-induced clones late after vaccination.

Generated by immunoSEQ multiplex PCR, the TCRdb table keeps only in-frame clones and is missing some. Here the sample spans roughly 34,000 clones, roughly 86% being singletons. The specimen was CD4+ T cells from PBMCs cultured with HCoV-NL63 spike peptides, collected after COVID-19 vaccination. The clonotype comes from a human donor who received a COVID-19 vaccine. Some clones in this sample may be carry-over from other donors' samples.

CDR3 coding DNA: TGTGCCAGCAGTCCGGCGGACTATGAAGCTTTCTTT. Amino acid sequence: CASSPADYEAFF. V gene TRBV6-2 or TRBV6-3 combines with J gene TRBJ1-1; D is uncertain. The V and J ends lost 5 bases and 7 bases respectively, with 11 bases between them. Germline-derived CDR1 and CDR2 are MNHEY and SVGEGT. This CDR3 has 12 residues.